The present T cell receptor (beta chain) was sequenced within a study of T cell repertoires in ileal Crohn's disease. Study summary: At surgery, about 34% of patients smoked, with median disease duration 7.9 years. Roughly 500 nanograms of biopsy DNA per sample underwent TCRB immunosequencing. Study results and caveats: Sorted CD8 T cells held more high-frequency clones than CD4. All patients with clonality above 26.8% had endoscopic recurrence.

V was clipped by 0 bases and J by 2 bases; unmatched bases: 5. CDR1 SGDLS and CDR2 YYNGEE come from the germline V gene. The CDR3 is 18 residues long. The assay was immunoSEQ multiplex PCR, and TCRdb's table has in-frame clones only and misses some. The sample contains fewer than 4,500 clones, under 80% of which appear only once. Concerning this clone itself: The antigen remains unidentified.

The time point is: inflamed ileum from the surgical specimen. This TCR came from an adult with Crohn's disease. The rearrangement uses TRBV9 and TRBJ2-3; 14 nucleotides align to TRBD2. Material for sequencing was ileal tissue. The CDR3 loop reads CASSVGLAGGPLTDTQYF. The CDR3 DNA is TGTGCCAGCAGCGTAGGACTAGCGGGAGGGCCTCTCACAGATACGCAGTATTTT.